The source of this TCR beta chain is a study of beta chain features in type 1 diabetes. As for the study in general: Summed over all samples, the examined sorted cells came to about 110 million. Findings of the study overall: Comparison showed that naive, central memory and Treg TCRB repertoires appeared more similar among patients than among healthy donors. Highly expressing activated T cells could be over-counted with a cDNA template.

Stem cell-like memory, regulatory, central memory and naive CD4+ cells were sorted via CD45RO/CCR7/CD25/CD127/CD95/CD27. This clone has a count of ten or more. Its matching antigen is unknown. The whole isolated RNA underwent reverse transcription, so sequencing captured expressed TCRB transcripts. TCRdb keeps only in-frame clones here, not all; method: immunoSEQ multiplex PCR. The sample has about 140,000 clones; roughly 7.2% are singletons. Sequenced material: central memory CD4+ T cells from blood. The TCR sequence derives from a woman under 40 in good health.

CDR3 residues: CSVELAGTSTDTQYF. In DNA form, the CDR3 reads TGCAGCGTTGAACTAGCGGGCACAAGCACAGATACGCAGTATTTT. The chain uses TRBV29-1 and TRBJ2-3; TRBD2 agrees at 8 bases. The V gene end was trimmed by 2 bases and the J gene end by 0 bases; junction bases not matched to a gene: 4. The germline gives CDR1 SQVTM, CDR2 ANQGSEA. The CDR3 extends over 15 amino acids.